This T cell receptor beta chain was retrieved from a study of cytomegalovirus exposure and HLA in healthy donors. In regard to this clone: What it recognizes is unknown.

This CDR3 is built from 16 residues. CDR1 and CDR2 from the germline V gene are MDHEN and SYDVKM. V lost 6 bases to trimming and J lost 3 bases; unmatched junction nucleotides: 11. Both 60 Vbeta primers and 13 Jbeta primers went into the PCR. TCRdb's table, derived via immunoSEQ multiplex PCR, lists solely in-frame clones and lacks some. The top ten hold roughly 3% of the sample, which has 100,000 to 150,000 clones, around 70% seen once. Study-wide points: It was shown in a later analysis that HLA-associated TCR beta chains were more clonally expanded than other, equally common chains. Per published reports, the classifier diagnosed cytomegalovirus status with high specificity and sensitivity. TCR beta V segments were, for the most part, productive about 87% or about 30% of the time in an earlier analysis.

The sequenced sample was PBMCs. The sequence was collected from a human donor in good health. The chain uses TRBV28 and TRBJ1-3, with 7 nucleotides matching TRBD1. The CDR3, as DNA: TGTGCCAGCAGCAAACGCTCGAGGGGGCGTGGAAACACCATATATTTT. Its translation is CASSKRSRGRGNTIYF.